These 2 T cell receptor beta chains were all obtained from the same sample, sequenced in a study of shared T cell receptors in the human thymus. Clones were sequenced by immunoSEQ multiplex PCR, and TCRdb holds only the in-frame ones, with some missing. The table records hundreds of thousands of clones, approximately 83% of them present only once. This same sample was also part of a study on human thymus T cells.

Sequencing used thymocytes. The receptor source for this set is a girl younger than two with a congenital heart defect.

The chain links TRBV9 to TRBJ1-2, with 9 bases matching TRBD1. Germline CDR1 SGDLS, CDR2 YYNGEE. Trimming removed 2 bases from V and 5 bases from J; junction bases left unmatched: 7. The CDR3 length is 15 residues. The CDR3 nucleotides are TGTGCCAGCAGCGTCGAACCGGGACAGGGATATGGCTACACCTTC. It yields the protein CASSVEPGQGYGYTF.

The V gene is TRBV7-8, the J gene TRBJ1-2; 8 bases map to TRBD1. Germline lookup yields CDR1 SGHVS and CDR2 FQNEAQ. With V trimmed by 4 bases and J by 8 bases, 9 bases remained unmatched. CDR3 length: 14 amino acids. CDR3 residues: CASSSITGGSGYTF. CDR3 DNA sequence: TGTGCCAGCAGCTCCATAACAGGGGGGTCAGGCTACACCTTC.